Below, 25 T cell receptor beta chains from the same sample are listed, as sequenced in a study of T-cell reconstitution after alpha-beta-depleted transplantation in children. Molecular barcoding with unique molecular identifiers was used for the TCRbeta library. A single record per CDR3 protein comes from TCRdb applying MiXCR to the PCR reads. Of a few hundred thousand distinct CDR3 sequences in the sample, 20% to 30% were seen once. Sequenced material: PBMCs, taken before TCRalphabeta/CD19-depleted stem cell transplant. Receptor source: a boy under two years old with Wiskott-Aldrich syndrome, due to receive a stem cell transplant.

This clonotype was counted a single time. V is TRBV4-1 and J is TRBJ1-2, with 7 bases lining up with TRBD1. The CDR3 loop spans 16 amino acids. V gave up 4 bases and J gave up 1 base; unmatched junction bases: 9. CDR1 and CDR2 from the germline V gene are MGHRA and YSYEKL. CDR3 sequence: CASSLSVQGSNYGYTF. CDR3 DNA sequence: TGCGCCAGCAGCCTCTCAGTACAGGGGAGTAACTATGGCTACACCTTC.

The chain joins TRBV5-1 to TRBJ2-7, with a possible D match to TRBD1 (5 bases). CDR3 length equals 15 residues. CDR1 and CDR2 (germline): SGHRS, YFSETQ. V was pared by 0 bases and J by 0 bases, with 10 bases between. The CDR3 DNA sequence: TGCGCCAGCAGCTTGGCCCCCGACAGCTCCTACGAGCAGTACTTC. Translating gives CASSLAPDSSYEQYF.

The rearrangement uses TRBV10-1 and TRBJ1-5; the D gene is possibly TRBD1 (6 bases). Trimming stripped 8 bases from V and 6 bases from J, with 17 bases between. The CDR3 runs 14 residues. Looked up from germline, CDR1 is WNHNN and CDR2 is SYGVQD (reference sequence). CDR3 DNA sequence: TGCGCCAGCTCTCCCTCAGGGGAGGGTCAGCCCCAGCATTTT. Translation gives CASSPSGEGQPQHF.

This clonotype came up a few times. One end of the junction is discordant with germline, which a read error may explain. The V call is TRBV12-3 or TRBV12-4, the J call TRBJ2-3; 12 bases fit TRBD2. The CDR3 is 15 residues long. The CDR3 loop is CAISTGLAGTDTQYF. The CDR3, as DNA: TGTGCCATCAGTACCGGACTAGCGGGAACAGATACGCAGTATTTT.

The chain carries TRBV29-1 and TRBJ2-1, with 9 bases matching TRBD2. Looked up from germline, CDR1 is SQVTM and CDR2 is ANQGSEA. V shed 7 bases and J 8 bases; nucleotides not matched to a gene: 12. This CDR3 has 14 amino acids. The CDR3 loop is CSERGASGIDEQFF. DNA of the CDR3: TGCAGCGAAAGGGGGGCTAGCGGGATCGATGAGCAGTTCTTC.

This clonotype showed up just a few times. The rearrangement uses TRBV6-5 and TRBJ1-1; D is perhaps TRBD1 (5 bases). Looked up from germline, CDR1 is MNHEY and CDR2 is SVGAGI. V lost 4 bases and J lost 1, with 13 bases in between. The CDR3 has 15 amino acids. The CDR3 bases are TGTGCCAGCAGTTCCGAGGGACGGGGGAACACTGAAGCTTTCTTT. As protein: CASSSEGRGNTEAFF.

This clonotype appeared a few times. The gene calls are TRBV11-2 and TRBJ2-5, with TRBD2 matching 9 bases. The CDR3 totals 16 residues. Germline CDR1 SGHAT, CDR2 FQNNGV. V gave up 2 bases and J gave up 4 bases; unmatched junction bases: 8. The CDR3 DNA sequence: TGTGCCAGCAGCTTAAAGTGGCGGGAGGGCGGAGAGACCCAGTACTTC. Amino acids: CASSLKWREGGETQYF.

This chain uses TRBV6-1 with TRBJ1-5; D possibly corresponds to TRBD1 (6 bases). The CDR3 totals 13 residues. V lost 6 bases, J lost 5 bases, and 11 bases lay in between. Germline V gene sequence: CDR1 MNHNS, CDR2 SASEGT. The CDR3 nucleotides read TGTGCCAGCAGCAACGGACAGTATCAGCCCCAGCATTTT. As protein: CASSNGQYQPQHF.

This clonotype came up a few times. The J gene is TRBJ2-5, the V gene TRBV5-6; a possible D gene is TRBD2 (6 bases). CDR1 and CDR2 (germline): SGHDT, YYEEEE. This CDR3 has 15 amino acids. V gave up 4 bases and J gave up 1 base, with 14 bases separating them. The DNA of the CDR3 is TGTGCCAGCAGCCGGGGGATCCGTAGCCAAGAGACCCAGTACTTC. As protein: CASSRGIRSQETQYF.

The chain links TRBV5-5 to TRBJ2-5; D gene unclear. Trimming shortened V by 0 bases and J by 7 bases, and 10 bases separated the two germline ends. The CDR3 extends over 13 amino acids. Germline CDR1 and CDR2: SGHKS and YYEKEE (reference sequence). The CDR3 protein is CASSLGLPGTQYF. The DNA for the CDR3 is TGTGCCAGCAGCTTGGGGCTTCCTGGGACCCAGTACTTC.

This sequence joins TRBV20-1 and TRBJ2-5; 8 nucleotides line up with TRBD1. With 3 bases clipped from V and 5 bases from J, the junction kept 5 bases outside the gene matches. The CDR3 spans 13 residues. The germline CDR1 and CDR2 sequences are DFQATT and SNEGSKA (reference sequence). CDR3 DNA sequence: TGCAGTGCTAGTGGGACAGGTCGGGAGACCCAGTACTTC. Amino acids: CSASGTGRETQYF.

The rearrangement joins TRBV12-3 or TRBV12-4 to TRBJ1-5, with D maybe TRBD1 (6 bases). CDR3 length: 14 amino acids. V dropped 5 bases and J dropped 6 bases, with 14 bases sitting between them. The CDR3 DNA is TGTGCCAGCAGTACGAACCGGGACATTCAGCCCCAGCATTTT. Translating gives CASSTNRDIQPQHF.

The V and J genes are TRBV5-1 and TRBJ2-5, with TRBD2 matching 10 bases. Germline CDR1 SGHRS, CDR2 YFSETQ. The V gene end was trimmed by 7 bases and the J gene end by 1 base; junction bases not matched to a gene: 1. The CDR3 contains 13 residues. The CDR3 DNA reads TGCGCCAGCCTAGCGGGAGCCCAAGAGACCCAGTACTTC. This gives the protein CASLAGAQETQYF.

The chain has TRBV12-3 or TRBV12-4 and TRBJ1-6; maybe TRBD1 (6 bases). The CDR3 runs to 14 residues. Trimming removed 5 bases at V and 7 bases at J, with 12 bases between. The CDR3 reads CASSRDGGNSPLHF. The DNA for the CDR3 is TGTGCCAGCAGTCGGGACGGGGGCAATTCACCCCTCCACTTT.

The chain is built from TRBV7-8 and TRBJ2-5; 8 nucleotides line up with TRBD1. Trimming at V came to 3 bases and at J to 1 base, leaving 4 bases not matched to a gene. The CDR3 has 15 residues. From germline, CDR1 is SGHVS and CDR2 FQNEAQ. The CDR3 coding sequence is TGTGCCAGCAGCTTTAGGGGACAGGCCCAAGAGACCCAGTACTTC. Encoded protein: CASSFRGQAQETQYF.

The rearrangement joins TRBV5-1 to TRBJ2-5; TRBD1 agrees at 9 bases. Germline trimming cut 4 bases from V and 4 bases from J; bases unmatched to any gene: 8. Germline V gene data show CDR1 as SGHRS and CDR2 as YFSETQ. The CDR3 extends over 15 amino acids. Written as DNA, the CDR3 is TGCGCCAGCAGCCTATGGACAGGGGTTATAGAGACCCAGTACTTC. Translation: CASSLWTGVIETQYF.

The chain recombines TRBV6-1 with TRBJ2-6; tentatively, D is TRBD2 (6 bases). This CDR3 has 17 residues. V was clipped by 6 bases and J by 1 base, with 16 bases between them. The germline V gene has CDR1 MNHNS and CDR2 SASEGT. Here the CDR3 DNA reads TGTGCCAGCAGGGGCGGGGAGATTCTTTCTGGGGCCAACGTCCTGACTTTC. Translation: CASRGGEILSGANVLTF.

The V gene is TRBV29-1, the J gene TRBJ2-1; 9 bases line up with TRBD1. Per the germline V gene, CDR1 is SQVTM and CDR2 is ANQGSEA. V lost 0 bases and J lost 3; bases outside the gene matches: 6. The CDR3 sequence is 16 residues long. The CDR3 sequence is CSVEEGQGGNYNEQFF. CDR3 nucleotides: TGCAGCGTTGAAGAGGGACAGGGAGGTAACTACAATGAGCAGTTCTTC.

This clonotype has more than one count but fewer than ten. The V call is TRBV18, the J call TRBJ1-5; D perhaps matches TRBD1 (6 bases). Germline loops: CDR1 KGHSH, CDR2 LQKENI. V lost 3 bases and J lost 5, with 11 bases in between. This CDR3 contains 14 residues. CDR3 loop: CASSPRDIDQPQHF. DNA of the CDR3: TGTGCCAGCTCACCCCGGGACATTGATCAGCCCCAGCATTTT. The whole variable domain, remainder taken from reference TRBV18 and TRBJ1-5, is NAGVMQNPRHLVRRRGQEARLRCSPMKGHSHVYWYRQLPEEGLKFMVYLQKENIIDESGMPKERFSAEFPKEGPSILRIQQVVRGDSAAYFCASSPRDIDQPQHFGDGTRLSIL.

This chain joins TRBV10-1 and TRBJ2-1; tentative D call: TRBD2 (5 bases). This CDR3 comprises 13 residues. Germline CDR1 WNHNN, CDR2 SYGVQD (reference sequence). Trimming pared 5 bases from V and 7 bases from J, leaving 12 bases between. DNA for the CDR3: TGCGCCAGCAGTCGGGAATTAGAGAATGAGCAGTTCTTC. As protein: CASSRELENEQFF.

This clonotype appeared a few times. For the CDR3, the DNA is TGCAGTGCTAGAGCCGCCGGGAGGGCCGGACAGACGAACCAAGAGACCCAGTACTTC. Its translation is CSARAAGRAGQTNQETQYF. The chain uses TRBV20-1 and TRBJ2-5; the match to TRBD2 covers 8 bases. V shed 1 base, J shed 0 bases, and the junction held 16 bases outside the gene matches. The CDR3 has 19 residues. Per the germline V gene, CDR1 is DFQATT and CDR2 is SNEGSKA (reference sequence).

This clonotype was counted between two and nine times. The chain is built from TRBV20-1 and TRBJ1-5; 7 bases map to TRBD1. The CDR3 is made up of 14 amino acids. In germline, CDR1 is DFQATT, CDR2 SNEGSKA (reference sequence). V lost 5 bases to trimming and J lost 6 bases; unmatched junction nucleotides: 10. CDR3 sequence (DNA): TGCAGTGCTCCCCGGACAGGAGTTGGTCAGCCCCAGCATTTT. Amino acids: CSAPRTGVGQPQHF.

This clonotype was found a few times. The chain joins TRBV7-8 to TRBJ2-7; D uncertain. V dropped 1 base and J dropped 6 bases, with 7 bases sitting between them. Germline V gives CDR1 SGHVS, CDR2 FQNEAQ. The CDR3 length is 12 residues. The CDR3 nucleotides are TGTGCCAGCAGCTTAGACTATTCCGAGCAGTACTTC. Protein product: CASSLDYSEQYF.

J is TRBJ2-1 and V is TRBV5-1; no firm D call. V dropped 4 bases and J dropped 2 bases, with 16 bases sitting between them. Germline V gene lookup returns CDR1 SGHRS and CDR2 YFSETQ. The length of the CDR3 is 16 residues. CDR3 sequence: CASSTLTYPPYNEQFF. The CDR3 nucleotides read TGCGCCAGCAGCACCCTGACTTACCCGCCCTACAATGAGCAGTTCTTC.

This clonotype came up a few times. The CDR3 DNA reads TGCAGCGGGCGGCCAGGGGGCCGGGAGACCCAGTACTTC. As protein: CSGRPGGRETQYF. The chain carries TRBV29-1 and TRBJ2-5; 8 bases line up with TRBD1. The CDR3 loop spans 13 amino acids. Germline V gene sequence: CDR1 SQVTM, CDR2 ANQGSEA. Germline trimming cut 7 bases from V and 5 bases from J; bases unmatched to any gene: 9.